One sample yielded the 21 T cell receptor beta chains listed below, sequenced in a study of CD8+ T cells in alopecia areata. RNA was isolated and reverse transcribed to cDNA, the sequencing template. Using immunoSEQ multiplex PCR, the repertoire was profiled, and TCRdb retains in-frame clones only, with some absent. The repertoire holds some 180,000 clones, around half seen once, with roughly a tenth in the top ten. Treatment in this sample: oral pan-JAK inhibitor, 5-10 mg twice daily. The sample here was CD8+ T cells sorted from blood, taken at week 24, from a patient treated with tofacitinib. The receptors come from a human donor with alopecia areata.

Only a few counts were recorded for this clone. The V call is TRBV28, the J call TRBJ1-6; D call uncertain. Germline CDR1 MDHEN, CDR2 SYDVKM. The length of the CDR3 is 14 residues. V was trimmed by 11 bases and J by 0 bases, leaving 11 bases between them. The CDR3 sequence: CAERTSSYNSPLHF. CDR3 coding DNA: TGTGCCGAGAGAACGAGCTCCTATAATTCACCCCTCCACTTT.

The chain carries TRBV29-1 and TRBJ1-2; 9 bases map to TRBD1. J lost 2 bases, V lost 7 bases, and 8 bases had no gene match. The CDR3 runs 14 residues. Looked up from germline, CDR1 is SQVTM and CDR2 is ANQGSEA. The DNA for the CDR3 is TGCAGCGCCGGGGACAGGGTAGCGAACTATGGCTACACCTTC. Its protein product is CSAGDRVANYGYTF. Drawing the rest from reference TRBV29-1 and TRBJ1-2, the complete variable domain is SAVISQKPSRDICQRGTSLTIQCQVDSQVTMMFWYRQQPGQSLTLIATANQGSEATYESGFVIDKFPISRPNLTFSTLTVSNMSPEDSSIYLCSAGDRVANYGYTFGSGTRLTVV.

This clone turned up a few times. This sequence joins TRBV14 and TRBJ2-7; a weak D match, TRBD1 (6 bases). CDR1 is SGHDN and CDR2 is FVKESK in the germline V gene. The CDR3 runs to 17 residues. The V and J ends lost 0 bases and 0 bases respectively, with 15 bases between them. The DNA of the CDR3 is TGTGCCAGCAGCCAAGATCAGTTGAGGACAGACTCCTACGAGCAGTACTTC. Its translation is CASSQDQLRTDSYEQYF. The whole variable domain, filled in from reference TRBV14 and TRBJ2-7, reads EAGVTQFPSHSVIEKGQTVTLRCDPISGHDNLYWYRRVMGKEIKFLLHFVKESKQDESGMPNNRFLAERTGGTYSTLKVQPAELEDSGVYFCASSQDQLRTDSYEQYFGPGTRLTVT.

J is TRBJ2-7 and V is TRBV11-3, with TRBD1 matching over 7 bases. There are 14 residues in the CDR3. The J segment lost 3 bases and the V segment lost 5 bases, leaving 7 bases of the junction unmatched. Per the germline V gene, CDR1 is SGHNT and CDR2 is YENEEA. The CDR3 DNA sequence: TGTGCCAGCAGCGAACCGGGACAGCACTACGAGCAGTACTTC. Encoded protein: CASSEPGQHYEQYF.

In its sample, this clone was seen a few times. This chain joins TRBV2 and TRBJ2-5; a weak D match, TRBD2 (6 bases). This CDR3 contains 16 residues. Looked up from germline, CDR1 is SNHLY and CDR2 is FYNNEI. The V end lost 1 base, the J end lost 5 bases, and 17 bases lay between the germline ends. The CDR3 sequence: CASSEGRDPGRETQYF. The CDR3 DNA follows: TGTGCCAGCAGTGAAGGCCGGGACCCGGGGAGGGAGACCCAGTACTTC.

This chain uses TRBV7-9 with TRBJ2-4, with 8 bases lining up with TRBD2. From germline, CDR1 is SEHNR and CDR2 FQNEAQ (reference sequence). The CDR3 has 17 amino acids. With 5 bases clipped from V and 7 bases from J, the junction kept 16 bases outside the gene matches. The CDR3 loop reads CASSLGREGGQSNIQYF. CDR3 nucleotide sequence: TGTGCCAGCAGCCTTGGACGGGAGGGCGGGCAATCGAACATTCAGTACTTC.

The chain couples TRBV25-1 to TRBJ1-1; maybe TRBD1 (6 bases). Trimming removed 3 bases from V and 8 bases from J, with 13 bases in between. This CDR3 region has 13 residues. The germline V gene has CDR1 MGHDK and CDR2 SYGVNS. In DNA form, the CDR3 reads TGTGCCAGCAGTGATTGGGGGGCAGACGAAGCTTTCTTT. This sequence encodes CASSDWGADEAFF.

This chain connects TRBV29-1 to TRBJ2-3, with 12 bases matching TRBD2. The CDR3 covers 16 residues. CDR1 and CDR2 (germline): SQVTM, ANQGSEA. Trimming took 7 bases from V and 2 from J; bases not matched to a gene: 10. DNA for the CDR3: TGCAGCGCCAACGGACTAGCGGGACCTCTCACAGATACGCAGTATTTT. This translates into CSANGLAGPLTDTQYF.

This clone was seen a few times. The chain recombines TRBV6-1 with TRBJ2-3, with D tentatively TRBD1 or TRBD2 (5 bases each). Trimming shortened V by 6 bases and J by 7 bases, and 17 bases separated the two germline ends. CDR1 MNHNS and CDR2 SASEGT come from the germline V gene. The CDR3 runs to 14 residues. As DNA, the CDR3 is TGTGCCAGCAGGAACCGACAGAGGGCGAATACGCAGTATTTT. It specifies CASRNRQRANTQYF.

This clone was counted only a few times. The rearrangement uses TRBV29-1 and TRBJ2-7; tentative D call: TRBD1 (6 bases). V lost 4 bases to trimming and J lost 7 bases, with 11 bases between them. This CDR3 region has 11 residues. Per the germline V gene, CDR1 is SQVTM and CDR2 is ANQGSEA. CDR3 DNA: TGCAGCGTTGCCGCCAGGGGTGAGCAGTACTTC. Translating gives CSVAARGEQYF.

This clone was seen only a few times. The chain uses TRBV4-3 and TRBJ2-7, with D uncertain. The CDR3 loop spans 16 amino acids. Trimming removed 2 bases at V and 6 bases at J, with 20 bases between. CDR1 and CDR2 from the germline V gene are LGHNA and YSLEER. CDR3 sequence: CASSQQHPGRGGEQYF. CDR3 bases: TGCGCCAGCAGCCAACAACATCCCGGGCGCGGTGGCGAGCAGTACTTC.

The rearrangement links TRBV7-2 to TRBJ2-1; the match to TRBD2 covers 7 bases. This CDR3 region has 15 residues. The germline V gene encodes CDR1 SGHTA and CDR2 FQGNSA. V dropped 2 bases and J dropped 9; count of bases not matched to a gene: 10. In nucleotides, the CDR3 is TGTGCCAGCAGCTTAAGTCGCCGCGCGGGGGTTGAGCAGTTCTTC. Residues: CASSLSRRAGVEQFF.

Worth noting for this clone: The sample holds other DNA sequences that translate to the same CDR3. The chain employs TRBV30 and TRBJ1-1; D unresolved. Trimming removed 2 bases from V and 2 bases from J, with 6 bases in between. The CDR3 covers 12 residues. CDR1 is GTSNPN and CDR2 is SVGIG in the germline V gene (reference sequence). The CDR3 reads CAWSPANTEAFF. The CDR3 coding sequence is TGTGCCTGGAGTCCAGCTAACACTGAAGCTTTCTTT.

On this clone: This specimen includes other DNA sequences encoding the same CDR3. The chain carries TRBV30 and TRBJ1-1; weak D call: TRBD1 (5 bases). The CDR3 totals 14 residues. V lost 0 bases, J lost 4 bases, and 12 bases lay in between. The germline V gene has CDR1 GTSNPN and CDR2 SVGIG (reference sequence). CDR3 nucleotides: TGTGCCTGGAGTGTAGGGCAGAGGGGCACTGAAGCTTTCTTT. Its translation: CAWSVGQRGTEAFF.

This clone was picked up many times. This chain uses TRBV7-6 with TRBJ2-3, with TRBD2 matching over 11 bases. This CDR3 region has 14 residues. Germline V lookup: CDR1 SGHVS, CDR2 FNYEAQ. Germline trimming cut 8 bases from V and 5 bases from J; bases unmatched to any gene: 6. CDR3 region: CASGSSGGRDTQYF. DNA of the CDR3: TGTGCCAGCGGTTCTAGCGGGGGGAGAGATACGCAGTATTTT.

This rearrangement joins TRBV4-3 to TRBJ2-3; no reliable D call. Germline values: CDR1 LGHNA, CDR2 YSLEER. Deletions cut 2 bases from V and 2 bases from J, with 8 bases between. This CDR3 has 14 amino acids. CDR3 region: CASSQTISTDTQYF. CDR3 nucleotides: TGCGCCAGCAGCCAAACCATTTCCACAGATACGCAGTATTTT.

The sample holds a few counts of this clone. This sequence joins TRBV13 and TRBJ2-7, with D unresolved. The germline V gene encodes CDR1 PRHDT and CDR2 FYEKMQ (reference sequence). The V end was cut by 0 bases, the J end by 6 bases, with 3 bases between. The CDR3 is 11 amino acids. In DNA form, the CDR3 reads TGTGCCAGCAGCTTAGGGGCCGAGCAGTACTTC. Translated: CASSLGAEQYF.

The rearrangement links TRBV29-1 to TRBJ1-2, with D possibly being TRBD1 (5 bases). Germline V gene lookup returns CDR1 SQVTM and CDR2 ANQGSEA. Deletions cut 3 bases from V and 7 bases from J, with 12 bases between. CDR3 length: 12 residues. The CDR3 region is CSVDGGIVGYTF. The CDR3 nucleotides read TGCAGCGTTGACGGGGGGATTGTTGGCTACACCTTC. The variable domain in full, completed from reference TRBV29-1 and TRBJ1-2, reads SAVISQKPSRDICQRGTSLTIQCQVDSQVTMMFWYRQQPGQSLTLIATANQGSEATYESGFVIDKFPISRPNLTFSTLTVSNMSPEDSSIYLCSVDGGIVGYTFGSGTRLTVV.

CDR3 bases: TGTGCCAGCTCCCCCCTAGCGGGGGGGCCTGATGAGCAGTTCTTC. The encoded protein is CASSPLAGGPDEQFF. This chain joins TRBV6-5 and TRBJ2-1, with 12 nucleotides matching TRBD2. CDR3 length: 15 residues. Trimming at V came to 8 bases and at J to 8 bases, leaving 10 bases not matched to a gene. Germline CDR1 reads MNHEY; CDR2 reads SVGAGI.

CDR3 sequence (DNA): TGTGCCAGCAGTGATACAGGGGGCTATGAGACCCAGTACTTC. Amino acid sequence: CASSDTGGYETQYF. The V call is TRBV28, the J call TRBJ2-5, with 9 nucleotides matching TRBD1. Germline CDR1 reads MDHEN; CDR2 reads SYDVKM. J gave up 5 bases and V 5 bases, and 6 bases lay outside the gene matches. This CDR3 is 14 amino acids long.

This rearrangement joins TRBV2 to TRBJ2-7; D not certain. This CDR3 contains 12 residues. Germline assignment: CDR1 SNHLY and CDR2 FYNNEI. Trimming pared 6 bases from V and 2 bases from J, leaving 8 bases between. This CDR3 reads CASSSRPYEQYF. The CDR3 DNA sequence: TGTGCCAGCAGCTCCAGACCCTACGAGCAGTACTTC.